This T cell receptor (beta chain) comes out of a study of blood T cells in healthy people across ages. The table lists this clonotype with a few counts. V lost 5 bases and J 6 bases, leaving 17 bases between the germline ends. The V gene's germline CDR1 is SEHNR and CDR2 FQNEAQ (reference sequence). The CDR3 is made up of 15 amino acids. The second PCR ran about 6 to 11 cycles with a sample-barcoded 5' primer and J-beta primers. TCRdb fed the 5' RACE reads into MiXCR, producing one record per CDR3 protein. The sample shows 1 million or so distinct CDR3 sequences, 35% to 50% of them seen only once. This clonotype was sampled from a woman aged 55-69 years in good health. Material: blood. The chain combines TRBV7-9 with TRBJ2-1, with a tentative D call TRBD1 (5 bases). DNA of the CDR3: TGTGCCAGCAGCGCCCGGCAGGGTCCCAGCAATGAGCAGTTCTTC. Translated: CASSARQGPSNEQFF.